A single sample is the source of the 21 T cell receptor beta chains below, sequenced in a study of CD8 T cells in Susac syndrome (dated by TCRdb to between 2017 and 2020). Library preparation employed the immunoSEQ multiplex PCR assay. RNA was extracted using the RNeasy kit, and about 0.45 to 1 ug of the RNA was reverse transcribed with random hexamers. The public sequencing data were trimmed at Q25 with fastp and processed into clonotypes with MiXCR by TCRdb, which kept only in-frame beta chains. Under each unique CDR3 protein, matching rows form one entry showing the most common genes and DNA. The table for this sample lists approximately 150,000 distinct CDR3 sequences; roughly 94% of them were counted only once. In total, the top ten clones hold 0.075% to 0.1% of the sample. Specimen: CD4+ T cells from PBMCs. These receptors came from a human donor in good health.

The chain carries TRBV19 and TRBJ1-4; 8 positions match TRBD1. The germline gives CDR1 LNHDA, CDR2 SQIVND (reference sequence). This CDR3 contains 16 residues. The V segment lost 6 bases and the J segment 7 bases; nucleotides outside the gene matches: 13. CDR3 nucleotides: TGTGCCAGTAGCTCCCCCCAAGACAGGGGAGGTGAAAAACTGTTTTTT. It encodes CASSSPQDRGGEKLFF.

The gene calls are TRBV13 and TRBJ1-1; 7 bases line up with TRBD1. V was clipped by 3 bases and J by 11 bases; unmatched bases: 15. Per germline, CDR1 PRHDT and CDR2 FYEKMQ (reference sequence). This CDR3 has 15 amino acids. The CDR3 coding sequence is TGTGCCAGCAGCTTTAGCACTAGATTGGGGACAGAGGCTTTCTTT. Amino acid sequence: CASSFSTRLGTEAFF.

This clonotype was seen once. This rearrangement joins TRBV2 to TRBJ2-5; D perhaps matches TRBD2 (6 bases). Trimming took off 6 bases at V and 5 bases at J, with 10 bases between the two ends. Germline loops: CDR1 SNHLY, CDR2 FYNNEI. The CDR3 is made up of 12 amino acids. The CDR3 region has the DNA TGTGCCAGCAGGGAGGGGTCGGAGACCCAGTACTTC. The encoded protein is CASREGSETQYF. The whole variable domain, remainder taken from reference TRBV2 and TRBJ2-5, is EPEVTQTPSHQVTQMGQEVILRCVPISNHLYFYWYRQILGQKVEFLVSFYNNEISEKSEIFDDQFSVERPDGSNFTLKIRSTKLEDSAMYFCASREGSETQYFGPGTRLLVL.

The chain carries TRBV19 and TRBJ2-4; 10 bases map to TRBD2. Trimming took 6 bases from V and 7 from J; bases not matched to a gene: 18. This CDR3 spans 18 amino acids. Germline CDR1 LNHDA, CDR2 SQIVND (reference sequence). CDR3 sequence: CASSMSHRGLAALNIQYF. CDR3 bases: TGTGCCAGTAGCATGTCGCATCGCGGACTAGCGGCTTTGAACATTCAGTACTTC.

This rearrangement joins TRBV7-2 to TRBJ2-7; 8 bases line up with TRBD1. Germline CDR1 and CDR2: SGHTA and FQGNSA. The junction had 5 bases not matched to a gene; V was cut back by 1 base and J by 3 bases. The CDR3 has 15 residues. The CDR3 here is CASSLVGQGYYEQYF. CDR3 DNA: TGTGCCAGCAGCTTAGTCGGACAGGGATACTACGAGCAGTACTTC.

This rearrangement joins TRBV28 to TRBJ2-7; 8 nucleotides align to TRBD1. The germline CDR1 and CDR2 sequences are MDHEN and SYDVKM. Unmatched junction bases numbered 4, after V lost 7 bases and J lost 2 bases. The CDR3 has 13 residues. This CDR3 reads CASTLGQAYEQYF. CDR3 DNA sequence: TGTGCCAGCACCCTGGGACAGGCCTACGAGCAGTACTTC.

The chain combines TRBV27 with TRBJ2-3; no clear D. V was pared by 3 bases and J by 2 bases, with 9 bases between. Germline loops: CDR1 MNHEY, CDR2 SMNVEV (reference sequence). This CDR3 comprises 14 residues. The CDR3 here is CASSLLGNTDTQYF. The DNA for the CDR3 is TGTGCCAGCAGTTTGTTGGGAAACACAGATACGCAGTATTTT.

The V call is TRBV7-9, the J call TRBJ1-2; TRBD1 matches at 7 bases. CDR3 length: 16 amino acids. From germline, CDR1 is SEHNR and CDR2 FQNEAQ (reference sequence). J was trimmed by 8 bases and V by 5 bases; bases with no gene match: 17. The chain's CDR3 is CASSTGLGTARSGYTF. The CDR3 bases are TGTGCCAGCAGCACTGGGCTGGGGACAGCTCGTTCAGGCTACACCTTC. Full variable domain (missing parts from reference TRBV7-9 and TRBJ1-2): DTGVSQNPRHKITKRGQNVTFRCDPISEHNRLYWYRQTLGQGPEFLTYFQNEAQLEKSRLLSDRFSAERPKGSFSTLEIQRTEQGDSAMYLCASSTGLGTARSGYTFGSGTRLTVV.

The CDR3 DNA follows: TGTGCCAGCAGCTCGCAGACTAGCGCCTCCTACGAGCAGTACTTC. It encodes CASSSQTSASYEQYF. This chain uses TRBV7-2 with TRBJ2-7; 8 positions agree with TRBD2. The CDR3 sequence is 15 residues long. J was trimmed by 0 bases and V by 4 bases; bases with no gene match: 5. The V gene's germline CDR1 is SGHTA and CDR2 FQGNSA.

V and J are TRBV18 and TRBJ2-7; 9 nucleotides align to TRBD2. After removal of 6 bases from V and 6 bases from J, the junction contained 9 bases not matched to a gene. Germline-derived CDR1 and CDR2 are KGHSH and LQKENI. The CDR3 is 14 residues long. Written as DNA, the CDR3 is TGTGCCAGCTCGATTGCGAGCGGGAGGCGCGAGCAGTACTTC. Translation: CASSIASGRREQYF.

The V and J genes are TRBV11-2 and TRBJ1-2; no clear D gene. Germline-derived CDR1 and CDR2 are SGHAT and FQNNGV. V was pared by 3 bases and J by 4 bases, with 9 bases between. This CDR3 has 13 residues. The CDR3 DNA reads TGTGCCAGCAGCTTTGGGGAGAGCTATGGCTACACCTTC. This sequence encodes CASSFGESYGYTF.

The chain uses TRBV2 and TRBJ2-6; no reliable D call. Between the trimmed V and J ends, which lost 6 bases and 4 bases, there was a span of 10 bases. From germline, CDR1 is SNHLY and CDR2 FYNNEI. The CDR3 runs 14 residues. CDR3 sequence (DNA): TGTGCCAGCAGATCGACGGGCGGGGCCAACGTCCTGACTTTC. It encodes CASRSTGGANVLTF.

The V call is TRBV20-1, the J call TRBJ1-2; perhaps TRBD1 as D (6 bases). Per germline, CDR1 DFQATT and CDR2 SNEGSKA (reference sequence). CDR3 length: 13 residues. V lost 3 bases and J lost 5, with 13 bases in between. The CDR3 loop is CSASRTDDYGYTF. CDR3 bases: TGCAGTGCTAGTAGGACAGACGATTATGGCTACACCTTC.

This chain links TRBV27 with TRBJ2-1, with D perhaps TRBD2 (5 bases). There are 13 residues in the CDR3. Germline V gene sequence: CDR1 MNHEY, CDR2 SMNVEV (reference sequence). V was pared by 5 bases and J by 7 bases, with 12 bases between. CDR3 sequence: CASSQSSMNEQFF. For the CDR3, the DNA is TGTGCCAGCAGTCAGTCTAGCATGAATGAGCAGTTCTTC.

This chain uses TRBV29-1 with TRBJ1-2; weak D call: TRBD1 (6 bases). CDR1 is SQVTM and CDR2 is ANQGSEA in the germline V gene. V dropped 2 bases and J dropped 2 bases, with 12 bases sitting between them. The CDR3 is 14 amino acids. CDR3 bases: TGCAGCGTTGAATCGACAGGAGGAAACTATGGCTACACCTTC. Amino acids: CSVESTGGNYGYTF.

The CDR3 here is CASREGSTDTQYF. The CDR3 region has the DNA TGTGCCAGCAGAGAGGGGAGCACAGATACGCAGTATTTT. This rearrangement joins TRBV6-6 to TRBJ2-3; D is perhaps TRBD1 or TRBD2 (5 bases each). The CDR3 has 13 residues. Trimming took off 6 bases at V and 0 bases at J, with 7 bases between the two ends. The germline V gene has CDR1 MNHNY and CDR2 SVGAGI (reference sequence).

The CDR3 sequence is CASRQTGNTNYGYTF. CDR3 DNA sequence: TGTGCCAGCAGACAAACAGGGAATACTAACTATGGCTACACCTTC. The V gene is TRBV28, the J gene TRBJ1-2; weak D call: TRBD1 (6 bases). Trimming left V 6 bases short and J 0 bases short, with 14 bases between. Germline CDR1 reads MDHEN; CDR2 reads SYDVKM. The CDR3 contains 15 residues.

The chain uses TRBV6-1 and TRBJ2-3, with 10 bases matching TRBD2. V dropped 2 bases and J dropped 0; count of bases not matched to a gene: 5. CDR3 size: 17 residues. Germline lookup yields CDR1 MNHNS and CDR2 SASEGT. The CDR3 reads CASSELGLAVSTDTQYF. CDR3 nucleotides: TGTGCCAGCAGTGAACTCGGACTAGCGGTGAGCACAGATACGCAGTATTTT.

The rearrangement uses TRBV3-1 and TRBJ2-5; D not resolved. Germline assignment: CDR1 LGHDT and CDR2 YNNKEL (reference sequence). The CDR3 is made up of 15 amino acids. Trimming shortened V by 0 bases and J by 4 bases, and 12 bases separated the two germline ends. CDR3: CASSQDPAIRETQYF. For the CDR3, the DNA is TGTGCCAGCAGCCAAGATCCCGCTATTCGAGAGACCCAGTACTTC.

The CDR3 is CASRKSGYEQYF. CDR3 nucleotides: TGTGCCAGCAGGAAGTCCGGCTACGAGCAGTACTTC. The rearrangement links TRBV6-6 to TRBJ2-7; D remains ambiguous. Germline CDR1 reads MNHNY; CDR2 reads SVGAGI (reference sequence). Trimming removed 6 bases from V and 3 bases from J, with 9 bases in between. CDR3 length equals 12 residues.

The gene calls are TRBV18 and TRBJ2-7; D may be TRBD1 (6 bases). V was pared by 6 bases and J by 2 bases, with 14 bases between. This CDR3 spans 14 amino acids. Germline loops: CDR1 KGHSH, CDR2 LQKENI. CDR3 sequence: CASSNDRRTYEQYF. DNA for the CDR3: TGTGCCAGCTCCAATGACAGGAGGACCTACGAGCAGTACTTC.